The clone carrying this TCR beta chain was seen at least ten times. The target antigen is unknown. Germline V gene sequence: CDR1 SGHAT, CDR2 FQNNGV. The CDR3 totals 18 residues. Germline trimming cut 3 bases from V and 0 bases from J; bases unmatched to any gene: 11. These data are taken from a study of T cell repertoires in cytomegalovirus infection. Background on the study: CMV infection plus the matching HLA type was flagged by public TCR beta signatures. Whole-study results and caveats: HLA-C-restricted CMV-specific TCR beta clonotypes prevailed in the ex vivo response. CMV carriers having the relevant HLA were flagged by cumulative public TCR beta family frequency.

TCRdb re-called the reads with MiXCR, one entry per CDR3 protein. Here the sample spans some 270,000 distinct CDR3 sequences, about 15% being singletons. The material sequenced was CD8+ T cells from PBMCs. The origin of this receptor is a human donor in good health (CMV status not recorded). Some clones in this sample may be carry-over from other donors' samples. The rearrangement joins TRBV11-2 to TRBJ2-1, with 7 bases matching TRBD1. CDR3 nucleotide sequence: TGTGCCAGCAGCTTGACCAGGGGGTACGGTAACTCCTACAATGAGCAGTTCTTC. Translated, it gives CASSLTRGYGNSYNEQFF.